One and the same sample provided the 30 T cell receptor beta chains below, sequenced in a study of regulatory T cells in long-lasting Graves disease. Time point meaning: newly diagnosed GD, antithyroid drugs for less than 3 months. Preparation of the TCR library used RNA extracted from PBMCs. Combining iRepertoire HTBI primers with Arm-PCR of CDR3 regions, the authors built TCR beta libraries. TCRdb re-derived calls from the multiplex PCR reads in MiXCR, one entry per CDR3 protein. The sample lists 350,000 to 500,000 distinct CDR3 sequences, 15% to 20% occurring once. The data were also submitted as part of a second study, on T cells in Graves' hyperthyroidism and ophthalmopathy.

The sample here was peripheral blood mononuclear cells (PBMCs), taken at new diagnosis, from a patient treated with antithyroid drugs. These receptors all come from a woman aged 25-40 years with Graves disease.

Regarding this clonotype: A much larger clonotype is one base distant, so this may be a read error. This chain connects TRBV7-6 to TRBJ2-3; the D gene is possibly TRBD2 (5 bases). The DNA matches TRBJ2-7 better at its end, which makes the J call doubtful. The CDR3 is 14 residues long. Germline loops: CDR1 SGHVS, CDR2 FNYEAQ. CDR3 sequence reads: CASSLRGIYNEQYF. CDR3 nucleotides: TGTGCCAGCAGCTTACGGGGTATTTACAATGAGCAGTACTTC.

This sequence joins TRBV7-6 and TRBJ2-2; 9 bases are a match to TRBD2. Looked up from germline, CDR1 is SGHVS and CDR2 is FNYEAQ. Losses at the gene ends were 2 bases for V and 2 bases for J; bases not matched to a gene: 3. CDR3 length: 16 amino acids. The CDR3 region has the DNA TGTGCCAGCAGCTTAAGACTAGCGGCCAACACCGGGGAGCTGTTTTTT. Its protein product is CASSLRLAANTGELFF.

As concerns this clonotype: A much larger clone is a single base away; this may be a read error. The genes are TRBV7-3 and TRBJ1-1; a possible D gene is TRBD1 (6 bases). This CDR3 contains 16 residues. The germline CDR1 and CDR2 sequences are SGHTA and FQGTGA. The CDR3 here is CASSLKLGQGNTEACF. CDR3 coding DNA: TGTGCCAGCAGCTTAAAGTTGGGCCAGGGGAACACTGAAGCTTGCTTT.

This clonotype showed up just a few times. The V call is TRBV20-1, the J call TRBJ1-1; 8 bases align to TRBD1. Germline trimming cut 5 bases from V and 0 bases from J; bases unmatched to any gene: 5. The CDR3 totals 14 residues. Germline V gene lookup returns CDR1 DFQATT and CDR2 SNEGSKA (reference sequence). The CDR3 loop is CSALGDRLNTEAFF. CDR3 coding DNA: TGCAGTGCTCTGGGGGACAGGCTGAACACTGAAGCTTTCTTT.

This clonotype was counted only a few times. The V gene is TRBV29-1, the J gene TRBJ2-6; 8 positions agree with TRBD1. J was trimmed by 1 base and V by 8 bases; bases with no gene match: 13. This CDR3 contains 17 residues. CDR1 is SQVTM and CDR2 is ANQGSEA in the germline V gene. The CDR3 nucleotides are TGCAGCCCTAGGCCCCGGACAGGGATTTCTGGGGCCAACGTCCTGACTTTC. It specifies CSPRPRTGISGANVLTF.

This clonotype has just a few counts. The rearrangement joins TRBV7-9 to TRBJ2-1, with 10 bases lining up with TRBD2. V lost 5 bases, J lost 1 base, and 5 bases stayed unmatched. The V gene's germline CDR1 is SEHNR and CDR2 FQNEAQ (reference sequence). The CDR3 totals 16 residues. CDR3 amino acids: CASSPRTSGSYNEQFF. The CDR3 DNA is TGTGCCAGCAGCCCCAGGACTAGCGGTTCCTACAATGAGCAGTTCTTC.

This clonotype was seen at least ten times. J is TRBJ2-4 and V is TRBV20-1; perhaps TRBD1 as D (5 bases). V was shortened by 5 bases and J by 0 bases, with 23 bases between the two germline ends. Germline values: CDR1 DFQATT, CDR2 SNEGSKA (reference sequence). The CDR3 is 18 residues long. In DNA form, the CDR3 reads TGCAGTGCTCCAACAGACAGCGCGGTGGCCTTAGCCAAAAACATTCAGTACTTC. Amino acid sequence: CSAPTDSAVALAKNIQYF.

The chain couples TRBV5-6 to TRBJ1-1; D is uncertain. Trimming shortened V by 0 bases and J by 4 bases, and 7 bases separated the two germline ends. Germline V gives CDR1 SGHDT, CDR2 YYEEEE. The CDR3 runs to 13 residues. CDR3 bases: TGTGCCAGCAGCTTGGGAAGGGTCACTGAAGCTTTCTTT. This gives the protein CASSLGRVTEAFF.

The chain uses TRBV5-4 and TRBJ2-3, with D perhaps matching TRBD2 (6 bases). The V and J ends lost 4 bases and 6 bases respectively, with 27 bases between them. Germline V gene data show CDR1 as SGHNT and CDR2 as YYREEE (reference sequence). The CDR3 sequence is 18 residues long. CDR3 in amino acids: CASSDFRGAGGSRDTQYF. The CDR3 nucleotides read TGTGCCAGCAGCGATTTCCGGGGAGCGGGTGGTTCGCGCGATACGCAGTATTTT.

This clonotype was recorded a few times. The chain employs TRBV7-9 and TRBJ2-7; a possible D gene is TRBD2 (6 bases). Germline V CDR1 and CDR2: SEHNR, FQNEAQ (reference sequence). V was trimmed by 5 bases and J by 9 bases, leaving 23 bases between them. The CDR3 covers 15 residues. Here the CDR3 reads CASSTSLSRGSGQYF. In nucleotides, the CDR3 is TGTGCCAGCAGCACATCACTCTCGCGGGGATCGGGGCAGTACTTC.

This clonotype was seen repeatedly, ten times or more. The CDR3 here is CASSLAGWWTGVHQPQHF. The CDR3 DNA is TGTGCCAGCAGCTTAGCCGGGTGGTGGACGGGGGTTCATCAGCCCCAGCATTTT. This chain uses TRBV11-2 with TRBJ1-5, with a possible D match to TRBD1 (5 bases). Germline assignment: CDR1 SGHAT and CDR2 FQNNGV. This CDR3 is 18 amino acids long. V was clipped by 1 base and J by 5 bases, with 21 bases between them.

This clonotype was detected many times. The chain joins TRBV11-2 to TRBJ2-4; D may be TRBD1 or TRBD2 (7 bases each). This CDR3 region has 16 residues. Trimming removed 5 bases from V and 13 bases from J, with 27 bases in between. Germline CDR1 and CDR2: SGHAT and FQNNGV. The CDR3 region is CASSPERGRGGRGQYF. The CDR3 DNA sequence: TGTGCCAGCAGCCCGGAGAGGGGGCGCGGGGGCCGCGGACAGTACTTC.

This clonotype was seen many times. Here the CDR3 reads CASTASGSTDTQYF. In DNA, the CDR3 is TGTGCCAGCACCGCTAGCGGGAGTACAGATACGCAGTATTTT. The rearrangement joins TRBV2 to TRBJ2-3; TRBD2 agrees at 10 bases. V trimming: 7 bases; J trimming: 3 bases; junction bases outside the gene matches: 4. Germline V gene sequence: CDR1 SNHLY, CDR2 FYNNEI. The CDR3 spans 14 residues.

The sample holds many counts of this clonotype. The chain couples TRBV11-1 to TRBJ2-3; D unclear. CDR1 SGHAT and CDR2 FQDESV come from the germline V gene (reference sequence). The CDR3 runs 15 residues. Trimming stripped 1 base from V and 5 bases from J, with 13 bases between. CDR3: CASSLVAASGDTQYF. CDR3 nucleotides: TGTGCCAGCAGCTTAGTCGCGGCTAGTGGAGATACGCAGTATTTT.

Ten or more counts support this clonotype. The chain employs TRBV3-1 and TRBJ1-6; 7 bases fit TRBD1. The CDR3 runs 13 residues. The V gene end was trimmed by 1 base and the J gene end by 12 bases; junction bases not matched to a gene: 3. From germline, CDR1 is LGHDT and CDR2 YNNKEL (reference sequence). Written as DNA, the CDR3 is TGTGCCAGCAGCCAAGGACAGGGAAGACCCCTCCACTTT. The encoded protein is CASSQGQGRPLHF.

In its sample, this clonotype was seen many times. V and J are TRBV20-1 and TRBJ1-1; D possibly corresponds to TRBD1 (6 bases). V was clipped by 6 bases and J by 1 base, with 12 bases between them. The germline CDR1 and CDR2 sequences are DFQATT and SNEGSKA (reference sequence). The CDR3 is made up of 13 amino acids. Here the CDR3 reads CSAGGAGNTEAFF. The CDR3 DNA reads as TGCAGTGCAGGGGGGGCGGGGAACACTGAAGCTTTCTTT.

This clonotype was seen repeatedly, ten times or more. The gene calls are TRBV7-8 and TRBJ1-2; 7 bases fit TRBD1. The CDR3 length is 11 residues. CDR1 is SGHVS and CDR2 is FQNEAQ in the germline V gene. V trimming: 8 bases; J trimming: 4 bases; junction bases outside the gene matches: 1. In nucleotides, the CDR3 is TGTGCCAGCGGGGACAGCTATGGCTACACCTTC. This translates into CASGDSYGYTF.

Comments on this clonotype: Being one base from a much bigger clone, this may be a read error. This rearrangement joins TRBV20-1 to TRBJ2-7, with 8 bases lining up with TRBD2. CDR3 length: 15 amino acids. V lost 0 bases, J lost 0 bases, and 4 bases stayed unmatched. Germline V gives CDR1 DFQATT, CDR2 SNEGSKA (reference sequence). In DNA form, the CDR3 reads TGCAGTGCTAGAGACTTCGGGGGGGGCTCCTACGAGCAGTACTTC. Translated: CSARDFGGGSYEQYF.

This clonotype came up many times. The chain joins TRBV20-1 to TRBJ2-1; D unresolved. The CDR3 contains 13 residues. Germline V gene sequence: CDR1 DFQATT, CDR2 SNEGSKA (reference sequence). Trimming took 0 bases from V and 7 from J, leaving 10 bases between them. The CDR3 DNA is TGCAGTGCTAGAGATGAGATGGGGAATGAGCAGTTCTTC. It encodes CSARDEMGNEQFF.

The chain joins TRBV19 to TRBJ2-7, with TRBD2 identical over 9 bases. The CDR3 sequence is 15 residues long. The germline CDR1 and CDR2 sequences are LNHDA and SQIVND (reference sequence). With V trimmed by 2 bases and J by 2 bases, 4 bases remained unmatched. The CDR3 DNA sequence: TGTGCCAGTAGTATATCAGCGGGAGGCCCCTACGAGCAGTACTTC. Amino acid sequence: CASSISAGGPYEQYF.

This clonotype came up many times. The chain employs TRBV20-1 and TRBJ2-3; 7 positions agree with TRBD2. Germline V gene data show CDR1 as DFQATT and CDR2 as SNEGSKA (reference sequence). The CDR3 is 15 residues long. Trimming took 3 bases from V and 2 from J; bases not matched to a gene: 8. This CDR3 reads CSARIGGSFTDTQYF. Written as DNA, the CDR3 is TGCAGTGCTAGGATCGGCGGGAGCTTCACAGATACGCAGTATTTT.

This clonotype was seen at least ten times. V and J are TRBV6-1 and TRBJ1-1; TRBD1 is a possible D gene (5 bases). Germline CDR1 MNHNS, CDR2 SASEGT. The CDR3 extends over 14 amino acids. V dropped 7 bases and J dropped 5 bases, with 17 bases sitting between them. The CDR3 sequence: CASIPGRAETEAFF. The DNA for the CDR3 is TGTGCCAGCATTCCTGGCAGGGCGGAGACTGAAGCTTTCTTT.

About this clonotype: This could be a read error, since a much larger clone is one nucleotide away. The chain links TRBV6-1 to TRBJ2-2, with D perhaps assigned TRBD1 or TRBD2 (6 bases each). Germline CDR1 MNHNS, CDR2 SASEGT. The ends were cut back, 6 bases at V and 4 bases at J, with 18 bases in the middle. There are 16 residues in the CDR3. This CDR3 reads CASRSAGDSSTGELFF. CDR3 coding DNA: TGTGCCAGCAGATCAGCAGGGGACTCGAGCACCGGGGAGCTGTTTTTT.

This clonotype has ten or more counts. The gene calls are TRBV27 and TRBJ2-1, with D uncertain. From germline, CDR1 is MNHEY and CDR2 SMNVEV (reference sequence). This CDR3 comprises 12 residues. V was pared by 5 bases and J by 11 bases, with 13 bases between. The chain's CDR3 is CASSQTPVKQFF. In nucleotides, the CDR3 is TGTGCCAGCAGTCAAACACCCGTGAAGCAGTTCTTC.

This clonotype was recorded at least ten times. J is TRBJ1-1 and V is TRBV6-1; D is uncertain. From germline, CDR1 is MNHNS and CDR2 SASEGT. The CDR3 is made up of 14 amino acids. V lost 6 bases and J lost 0, with 11 bases in between. The CDR3 is CASRRPIMNTEAFF. The CDR3 DNA reads as TGTGCCAGCAGGAGACCGATCATGAACACTGAAGCTTTCTTT.

The sample holds many counts of this clonotype. CDR3 nucleotides: TGTGCCAGCAGCCTACCTTATGCGGACAGCTCCTACGAGCAGTACTTC. This encodes CASSLPYADSSYEQYF. The chain couples TRBV7-9 to TRBJ2-7; D possibly corresponds to TRBD1 (6 bases). CDR3 length: 16 amino acids. Trimming shortened V by 5 bases and J by 0 bases, and 17 bases separated the two germline ends. The V gene's germline CDR1 is SEHNR and CDR2 FQNEAQ (reference sequence).

The V call is TRBV28, the J call TRBJ2-7; tentatively, D is TRBD2 (6 bases). In germline, CDR1 is MDHEN, CDR2 SYDVKM. The germline V and J ends were trimmed by 3 bases and 0 bases, with 12 bases remaining between them. This CDR3 region has 15 residues. The CDR3 DNA reads TGTGCCAGCAGTTTTTCGGGAGCGGGCTCCTACGAGCAGTACTTC. This gives the protein CASSFSGAGSYEQYF.

This clonotype was counted ten times or more. The rearrangement uses TRBV5-1 and TRBJ2-7; D remains unclear. CDR1 and CDR2 from the germline V gene are SGHRS and YFSETQ. V was cut by 0 bases and J by 2 bases, with 9 bases left in between. The CDR3 has 14 residues. The CDR3 region is CASSLATAAYEQYF. The CDR3 DNA is TGCGCCAGCAGCTTGGCTACAGCAGCCTACGAGCAGTACTTC.

This clonotype has ten or more counts. This rearrangement joins TRBV30 to TRBJ1-2; D is uncertain. Per germline, CDR1 GTSNPN and CDR2 SVGIG (reference sequence). Trimming left V 8 bases short and J 7 bases short, with 17 bases between. CDR3 length: 12 amino acids. The CDR3 nucleotides read TGTGCCGGCCCCGGGAACGGGGTTGGCTACACCTTC. Translating gives CAGPGNGVGYTF.

The sample holds many counts of this clonotype. The rearrangement uses TRBV12-3 or TRBV12-4 and TRBJ2-7; D may be TRBD2 (6 bases). The CDR3 consists of 14 residues. V gave up 5 bases and J gave up 6 bases, with 17 bases separating them. The CDR3 DNA sequence: TGTGCCAGCAGTGGAGGGAGAAGTGTACGCGAGCAGTACTTC. Amino acid sequence: CASSGGRSVREQYF.